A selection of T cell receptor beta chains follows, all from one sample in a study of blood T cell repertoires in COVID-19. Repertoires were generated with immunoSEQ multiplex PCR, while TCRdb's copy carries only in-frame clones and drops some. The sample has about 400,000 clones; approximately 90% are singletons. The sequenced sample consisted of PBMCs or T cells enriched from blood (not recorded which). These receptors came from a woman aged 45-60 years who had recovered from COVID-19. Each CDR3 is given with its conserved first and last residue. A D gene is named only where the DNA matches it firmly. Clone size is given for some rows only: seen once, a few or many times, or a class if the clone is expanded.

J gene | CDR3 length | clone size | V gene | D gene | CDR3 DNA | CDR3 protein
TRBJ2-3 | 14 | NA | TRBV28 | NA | TGTGCCAGCAGCCCCGGGACTCCTGTTTATACGCAGTATTTT | CASSPGTPVYTQYF
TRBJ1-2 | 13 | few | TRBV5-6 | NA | TGTGCCAGCAGCTTGTCAGGGCGAGTTGGCTACACCTTC | CASSLSGRVGYTF
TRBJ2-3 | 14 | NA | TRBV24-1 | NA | TGTGCCACCAGTGATTTATGGGAGACAGATACGCAGTATTTT | CATSDLWETDTQYF
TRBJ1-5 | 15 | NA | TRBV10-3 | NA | TGTGCCATCAGTAGTGTTGGTGGGGCAGGTCAGCCCCAGCATTTT | CAISSVGGAGQPQHF
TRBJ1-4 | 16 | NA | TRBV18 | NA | TGTGCCAGCTCAGAACAGATGGCGACAACTAATGAAAAACTGTTTTTT | CASSEQMATTNEKLFF
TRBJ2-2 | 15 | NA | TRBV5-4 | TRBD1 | TGTGCCAGCAGCACCGGACAGGTCGTAACCGGGGAGCTGTTTTTT | CASSTGQVVTGELFF
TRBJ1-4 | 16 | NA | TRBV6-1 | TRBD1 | TGTGCCAGCAGTGCCAGATACCGGGACAGGGATGAAAAACTGTTTTTT | CASSARYRDRDEKLFF
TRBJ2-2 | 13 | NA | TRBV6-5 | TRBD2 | TGTGCCATCAGCGGGGTGAACACCGGGGAGCTGTTTTTT | CAISGVNTGELFF
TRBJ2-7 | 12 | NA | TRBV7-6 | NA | TGTGCCAGCAGCCGGGGAGACTACGAGCAGTACTTC | CASSRGDYEQYF
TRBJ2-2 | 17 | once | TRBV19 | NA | TGTGCCAGTAGTACTAATCGAGCCAGGGGAGACACCGGGGAGCTGTTTTTT | CASSTNRARGDTGELFF
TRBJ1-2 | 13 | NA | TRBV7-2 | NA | TGTGCCAGCAGCTTAGGGGGGCCGTATGGCTACACCTTC | CASSLGGPYGYTF
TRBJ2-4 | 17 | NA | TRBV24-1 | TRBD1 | TGTGCCACCAGTGATTTGGCGACAGGGCTTGCCAAAAACATTCAGTACTTC | CATSDLATGLAKNIQYF
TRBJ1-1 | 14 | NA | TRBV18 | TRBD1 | TGTGCCAGCTCACCCGGACAGGGAAACACTGAAGCTTTCTTT | CASSPGQGNTEAFF
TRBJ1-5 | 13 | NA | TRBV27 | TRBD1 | TGTGCCAGCAGTGAGGACAGGAATCAGCCCCAGCATTTT | CASSEDRNQPQHF
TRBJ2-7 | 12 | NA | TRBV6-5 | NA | TGTGCCAGCAGTCCAGGGGCCTACGAGCAGTACTTC | CASSPGAYEQYF
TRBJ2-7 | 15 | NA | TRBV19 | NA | TGTGCCAGTAGTACGACAGCTCCCACCTACTACGAGCAGTACTTC | CASSTTAPTYYEQYF
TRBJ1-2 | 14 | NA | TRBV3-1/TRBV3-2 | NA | TGTGCCAGCAGCCAAGAGAGAGGAAACTATGGCTACACCTTC | CASSQERGNYGYTF